This T cell receptor beta chain was identified in a study of T cell responses to AZD1222 COVID-19 vaccine. Study conclusions and caveats: AZD1222 recipients seropositive at baseline numbered only 5 or 6. A mostly white British donor set with more females was recruited, and clonal diversity was possibly underestimated. Two doses of AZD1222 preceded a rise in Spike-specific TCR breadth and depth.

For this clone: Its antigen is undetermined.

Repertoires were generated with immunoSEQ multiplex PCR, while TCRdb's copy carries only in-frame clones and drops some. This sample has tens of thousands of clones, with 70% to 90% found just once. V lost 4 bases and J 7 bases, leaving 11 bases between the germline ends. This CDR3 has 13 amino acids. Germline V CDR1 and CDR2: SGHRS, YFSETQ. Sequenced here: peripheral blood, sampled on day 0 of AZD1222 vaccination. The chain uses TRBV5-1 and TRBJ1-4; D gene uncertain. This sequence originates from an adult in good health. In nucleotides, the CDR3 is TGCGCCAGCAGCCTGACGCTGAGTGAAAAACTGTTTTTT. Encoded protein: CASSLTLSEKLFF.